The rows below give T cell receptor beta chains drawn from one sample of a study of CD8 T cells in ankylosing spondylitis. TCRdb re-called the 5' RACE reads through MiXCR, storing one row per CDR3 protein. The top ten clones hold about 27% of a sample with under 200,000 distinct CDR3 sequences, roughly 11% of them seen once. The specimen was blood, either unsorted or a sorted T cell fraction (not recorded which). These receptors originate from a male donor with ankylosing spondylitis or in good health (not recorded which). The CDR3 runs from the conserved cysteine through the conserved F or W. The order of the fields is J gene, V gene, CDR3 protein.

TRBJ2-2,TRBV5-1,CASSSGLLGNTGELFF
TRBJ2-6,TRBV7-9,CASSLALGASVLTF
TRBJ1-1,TRBV12-3/TRBV12-4,CASRTLGRLTEAFF
TRBJ2-7,TRBV9,CASSARGKPSSYEQYF
TRBJ2-7,TRBV20-1,CSARAPGTGSYEQYF
TRBJ2-1,TRBV6-5,CASSYRAVTDEQFF
TRBJ2-7,TRBV20-1,CSARGGDRGLVYEQYF
TRBJ1-1,TRBV6-5,CASSYLGTFATEAFF
TRBJ2-7,TRBV14,CASSQDEYRARYEQYF
TRBJ2-1,TRBV27,CASSLIQGLAGGNEQFF
TRBJ2-1,TRBV10-3,CAISRGTGTGNNEQFF
TRBJ2-1,TRBV15,CATSRERGAIYNEQFF
TRBJ1-2,TRBV9,CASSHEGGNYGYTF
TRBJ2-5,TRBV20-1,CSAREGGKETQYF
TRBJ2-1,TRBV20-1,CSARAGGRGEQFF
TRBJ1-1,TRBV9,CASSEPRNGGDTEAFF
TRBJ2-3,TRBV2,CASSGERGYSKDTQYF
TRBJ1-5,TRBV7-2,CASSRDYGGNQPQHF
TRBJ2-1,TRBV5-4,CASSLGLAGGLDEQFF
TRBJ1-2,TRBV5-1,CASSFEVAGQLNYGYTF
TRBJ2-7,TRBV3-1,CASSLGTGASSYEQYF
TRBJ2-7,TRBV20-1,CSARGREDGGEQYF
TRBJ2-3,TRBV9,CASSVGPPDTQYF
TRBJ1-2,TRBV6-2/TRBV6-3,CASSQDPETGNYGYTF
TRBJ1-5,TRBV6-1,CASSEGSQPQHF
TRBJ2-7,TRBV5-6,CASSLGGTTSHEQYF
TRBJ2-7,TRBV6-5,CASSYSPGRGLGAGYEQYF
TRBJ1-4,TRBV12-3/TRBV12-4,CASSHDSNEKLFF
TRBJ2-2,TRBV10-3,CASNRDSNTGELFF
TRBJ1-2,TRBV4-3,CASSQDAYYGYTF
TRBJ1-5,TRBV7-6,CASSLGGVGNQPQHF
TRBJ2-3,TRBV11-2,CASSLVAGGVTDTQYF